The clone carrying this TCR beta chain was seen only once. The sample comes from a study of blood T cell repertoires in COVID-19. TCRdb keeps only in-frame clones here, not all; method: immunoSEQ multiplex PCR. The sample contains about 200,000 clones, approximately 82% of which appear only once. Study members were between about 18 and 89 years old and lived in 25 or so US regions. Which cohort a participant joined came from the clinical history participants gave. Cohort 3 recovery required two negative PCRs, clearance, or symptom resolution. This clonotype was sampled from a man aged 35-49 years who had recovered from COVID-19. Specimen: PBMCs or T cells enriched from blood (not recorded which).

The CDR3 is CASSFTTGASDTIYF. CDR3 in DNA: TGTGCCAGCAGCTTTACGACAGGGGCTTCGGACACCATATATTTT. The chain uses TRBV7-9 and TRBJ1-3; TRBD1 agrees at 8 bases. In germline, CDR1 is SEHNR, CDR2 FQNEAQ (reference sequence). This CDR3 region has 15 residues. The V segment lost 3 bases and the J segment 8 bases; nucleotides outside the gene matches: 9. The full variable domain, its missing parts supplied by reference TRBV7-9 and TRBJ1-3, is DTGVSQNPRHKITKRGQNVTFRCDPISEHNRLYWYRQTLGQGPEFLTYFQNEAQLEKSRLLSDRFSAERPKGSFSTLEIQRTEQGDSAMYLCASSFTTGASDTIYFGEGSWLTVV.